This TCR beta chain is from a study of human T cells and chemical hapten exposure. This clonotype was picked up many times. TCRdb ran MiXCR on the RACE reads and lists one entry per CDR3 protein. The sample includes 300,000 to 450,000 distinct CDR3 sequences, around 5% of them seen just once. The time point denotes: patch test 1, 2 weeks after DPC sensitization. Treatment of the sample: therapeutic diphenylcyclopropenone sensitization with weekly scalp DPC. The CDR3 spans 13 residues. Trimming left V 4 bases short and J 8 bases short, with 14 bases between. CDR1 and CDR2 (germline): LGHDT, YNNKEL (reference sequence).

The chain employs TRBV3-1 and TRBJ1-2; D is undetermined. The TCR originated in a woman aged 45-60 years with alopecia areata. Some clones in this sample may be carry-over from other donors' samples. This material consisted of whole blood, taken in connection with sensitization to the hapten diphenylcyclopropenone (DPC). The CDR3 bases are TGTGCCAGCAGCCGAGGCGGGCTCGAGGGCTACACCTTC. Translation: CASSRGGLEGYTF.